These 5 T cell receptor beta chains share one sample of origin, sequenced in a study of T cell changes during pregnancy in multiple sclerosis (dated 2019 in TCRdb). The library was produced with the immunoSEQ multiplex PCR assay. In its TCRdb copy, this immuneACCESS table keeps in-frame sequences only and misses some clones. Where compared with another copy, unresolved V genes explain less than half of these, and the others have no known cause. The sample table holds fewer than 60,000 clones, of which 85% to 95% were seen once. The leading ten clones occupy 5.5% to 7% of the sample. The sequencing used CD8+ T cells from peripheral blood mononuclear cells, collected in the first trimester of pregnancy. The receptors stem from a female donor with multiple sclerosis, enrolled in a pregnancy study.

The J gene is TRBJ2-1, the V gene TRBV28, with TRBD1 matching over 7 bases. The CDR3 runs 15 residues. Germline V gene lookup returns CDR1 MDHEN and CDR2 SYDVKM. With 5 bases clipped from V and 2 bases from J, the junction kept 6 bases outside the gene matches. CDR3 bases: TGTGCCAGCAGTATCGGGACAGTTACCTACAATGAGCAGTTCTTC. It is translated as CASSIGTVTYNEQFF.

The chain recombines TRBV5-4 with TRBJ1-2; 8 bases align to TRBD1. Trimming at V came to 3 bases and at J to 8 bases, leaving 15 bases not matched to a gene. Germline V lookup: CDR1 SGHNT, CDR2 YYREEE (reference sequence). This CDR3 spans 16 amino acids. The CDR3 loop is CASSYKLAGGAKGYTF. The CDR3 DNA is TGTGCCAGCAGCTACAAATTAGCAGGGGGCGCGAAAGGCTACACCTTC.

This chain links TRBV30 with TRBJ1-2, with no clear D. V was trimmed by 4 bases and J by 5 bases, leaving 17 bases between them. The CDR3 has 14 residues. Germline CDR1 and CDR2: GTSNPN and SVGIG (reference sequence). CDR3 region: CAWTESRRHYGYTF. The CDR3 DNA reads as TGTGCCTGGACGGAGTCTCGGCGCCATTATGGCTACACCTTC.

V usage is TRBV19 and J usage is TRBJ1-1; TRBD1 matches 8 bases. The CDR3 runs to 16 residues. Germline lookup yields CDR1 LNHDA and CDR2 SQIVND (reference sequence). J lost 3 bases, V lost 4 bases, and 10 bases had no gene match. This CDR3 is CASSTGQGPVDTEAFF. Written as DNA, the CDR3 is TGTGCCAGTAGTACTGGACAGGGCCCGGTGGACACTGAAGCTTTCTTT.

This rearrangement joins TRBV15 to TRBJ2-6; TRBD1 is a possible D gene (6 bases). Germline V gene data show CDR1 as LNHNV and CDR2 as YYDKDF (reference sequence). There are 20 residues in the CDR3. Trimming stripped 0 bases from V and 1 base from J, with 19 bases between. The CDR3 region is CATSRDHPDSLFSGANVLTF. The CDR3 DNA follows: TGTGCCACCAGCAGAGATCACCCGGACAGTCTATTTTCTGGGGCCAACGTCCTGACTTTC.